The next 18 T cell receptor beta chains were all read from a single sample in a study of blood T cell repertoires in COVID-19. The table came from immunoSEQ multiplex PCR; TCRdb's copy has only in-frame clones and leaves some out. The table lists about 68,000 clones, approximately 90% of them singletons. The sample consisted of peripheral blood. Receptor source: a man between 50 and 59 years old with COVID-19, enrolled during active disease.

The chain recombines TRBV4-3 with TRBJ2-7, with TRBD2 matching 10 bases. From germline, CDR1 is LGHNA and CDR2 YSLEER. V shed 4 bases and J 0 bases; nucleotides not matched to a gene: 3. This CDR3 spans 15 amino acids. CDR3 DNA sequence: TGCGCCAGCAGCCGGACTAGCGGAAACTCCTACGAGCAGTACTTC. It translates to CASSRTSGNSYEQYF.

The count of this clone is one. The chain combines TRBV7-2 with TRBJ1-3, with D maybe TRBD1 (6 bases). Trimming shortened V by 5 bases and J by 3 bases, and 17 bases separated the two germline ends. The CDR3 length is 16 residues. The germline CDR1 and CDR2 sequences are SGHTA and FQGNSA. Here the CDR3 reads CASSASGQRVGNTIYF. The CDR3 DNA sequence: TGTGCCAGCAGCGCTAGTGGACAGAGGGTTGGAAACACCATATATTTT.

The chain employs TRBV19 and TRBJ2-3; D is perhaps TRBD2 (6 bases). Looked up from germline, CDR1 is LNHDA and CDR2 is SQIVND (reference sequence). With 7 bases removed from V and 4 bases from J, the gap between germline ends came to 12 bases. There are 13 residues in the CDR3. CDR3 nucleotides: TGTGCCAGTACCTCCAGGAGGGCAGATACGCAGTATTTT. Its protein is CASTSRRADTQYF.

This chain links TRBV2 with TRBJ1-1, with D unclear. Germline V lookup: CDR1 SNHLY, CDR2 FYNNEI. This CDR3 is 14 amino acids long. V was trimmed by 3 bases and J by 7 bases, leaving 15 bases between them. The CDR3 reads CASSEKRGISEAFF. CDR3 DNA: TGTGCCAGCAGTGAGAAACGAGGGATTAGTGAAGCTTTCTTT.

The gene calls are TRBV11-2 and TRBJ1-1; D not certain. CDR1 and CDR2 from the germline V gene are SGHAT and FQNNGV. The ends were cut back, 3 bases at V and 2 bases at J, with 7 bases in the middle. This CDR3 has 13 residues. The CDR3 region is CASSFQANTEAFF. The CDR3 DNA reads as TGTGCCAGCAGCTTCCAGGCTAACACTGAAGCTTTCTTT.

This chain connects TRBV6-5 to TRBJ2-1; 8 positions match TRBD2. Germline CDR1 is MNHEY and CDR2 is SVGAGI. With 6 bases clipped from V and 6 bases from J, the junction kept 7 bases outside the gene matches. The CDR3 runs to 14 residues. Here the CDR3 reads CASRQTTSGNEQFF. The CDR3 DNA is TGTGCCAGCAGGCAGACAACTAGCGGCAATGAGCAGTTCTTC.

CDR3 amino acids: CASSLSQGQGTEAFF. DNA for the CDR3: TGTGCCAGCAGTTTATCCCAGGGACAGGGAACTGAAGCTTTCTTT. The V gene is TRBV27, the J gene TRBJ1-1; 9 nucleotides match TRBD1. This CDR3 is 15 amino acids long. The junction had 4 bases not matched to a gene; V was cut back by 0 bases and J by 5 bases. Germline CDR1 is MNHEY and CDR2 is SMNVEV (reference sequence).

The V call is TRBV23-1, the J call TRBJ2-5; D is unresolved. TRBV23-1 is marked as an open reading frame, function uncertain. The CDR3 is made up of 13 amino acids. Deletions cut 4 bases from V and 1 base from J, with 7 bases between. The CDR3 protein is CASSLLSQETQYF. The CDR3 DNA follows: TGCGCCAGCAGTCTGCTCAGCCAAGAGACCCAGTACTTC.

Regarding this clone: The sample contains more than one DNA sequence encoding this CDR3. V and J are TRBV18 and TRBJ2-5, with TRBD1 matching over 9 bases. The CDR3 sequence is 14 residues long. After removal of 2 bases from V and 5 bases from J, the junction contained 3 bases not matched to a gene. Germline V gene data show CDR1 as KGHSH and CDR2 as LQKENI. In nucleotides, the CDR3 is TGTGCCAGCTCACCAGGGACAGGGAGGGAGACCCAGTACTTC. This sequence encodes CASSPGTGRETQYF. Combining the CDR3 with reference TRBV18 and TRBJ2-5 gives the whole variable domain NAGVMQNPRHLVRRRGQEARLRCSPMKGHSHVYWYRQLPEEGLKFMVYLQKENIIDESGMPKERFSAEFPKEGPSILRIQQVVRGDSAAYFCASSPGTGRETQYFGPGTRLLVL.

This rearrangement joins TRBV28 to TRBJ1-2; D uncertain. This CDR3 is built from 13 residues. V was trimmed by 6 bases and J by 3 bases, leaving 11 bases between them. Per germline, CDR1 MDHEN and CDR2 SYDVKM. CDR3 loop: CASSLSTDYGYTF. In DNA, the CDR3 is TGTGCCAGCAGCCTTTCTACAGACTATGGCTACACCTTC.

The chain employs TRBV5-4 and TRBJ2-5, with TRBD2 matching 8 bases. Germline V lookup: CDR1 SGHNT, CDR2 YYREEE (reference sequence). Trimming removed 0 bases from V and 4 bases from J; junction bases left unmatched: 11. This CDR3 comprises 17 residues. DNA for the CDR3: TGTGCCAGCAGCTTGGCCTCTAGCGGGTTTTCAGTAGAGACCCAGTACTTC. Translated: CASSLASSGFSVETQYF.

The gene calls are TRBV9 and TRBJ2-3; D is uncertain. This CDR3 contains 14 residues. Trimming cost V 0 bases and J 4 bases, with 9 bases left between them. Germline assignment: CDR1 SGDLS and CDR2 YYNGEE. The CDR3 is CASSVGRSADTQYF. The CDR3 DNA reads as TGTGCCAGCAGCGTAGGAAGGAGCGCAGATACGCAGTATTTT. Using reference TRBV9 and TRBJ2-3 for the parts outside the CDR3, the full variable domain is DSGVTQTPKHLITATGQRVTLRCSPRSGDLSVYWYQQSLDQGLQFLIQYYNGEERAKGNILERFSAQQFPDLHSELNLSSLELGDSALYFCASSVGRSADTQYFGPGTRLTVL.

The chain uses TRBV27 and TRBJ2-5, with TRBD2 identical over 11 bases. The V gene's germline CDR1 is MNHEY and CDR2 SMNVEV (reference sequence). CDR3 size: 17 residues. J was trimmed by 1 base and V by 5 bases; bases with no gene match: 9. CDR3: CASSGLAGLPSQETQYF. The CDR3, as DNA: TGTGCCAGCAGTGGACTAGCGGGCCTACCTTCCCAAGAGACCCAGTACTTC.

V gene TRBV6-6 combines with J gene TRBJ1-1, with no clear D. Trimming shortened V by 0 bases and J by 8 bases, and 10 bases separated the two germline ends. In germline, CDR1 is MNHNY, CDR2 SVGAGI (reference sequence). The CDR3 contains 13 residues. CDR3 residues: CASSYSAAWEAFF. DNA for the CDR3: TGTGCCAGCAGTTACTCCGCGGCCTGGGAAGCTTTCTTT.

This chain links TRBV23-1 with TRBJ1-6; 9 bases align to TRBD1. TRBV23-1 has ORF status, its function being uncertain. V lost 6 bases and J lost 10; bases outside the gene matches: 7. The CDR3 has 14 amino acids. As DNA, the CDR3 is TGCGCCAGCAGCCAGGACAGGGGAGGGTCACCCCTCCACTTT. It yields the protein CASSQDRGGSPLHF.

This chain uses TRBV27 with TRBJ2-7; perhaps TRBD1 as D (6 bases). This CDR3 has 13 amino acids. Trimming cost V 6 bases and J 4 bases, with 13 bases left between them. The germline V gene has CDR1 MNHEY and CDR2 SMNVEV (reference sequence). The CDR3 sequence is CASSLRQDYEQYF. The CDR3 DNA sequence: TGTGCCAGCAGCCTTAGACAGGATTACGAGCAGTACTTC.

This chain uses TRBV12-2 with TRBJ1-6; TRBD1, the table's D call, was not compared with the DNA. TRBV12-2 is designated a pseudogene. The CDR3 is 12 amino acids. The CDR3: CATPWGPQPLHF. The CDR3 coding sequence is TGTGCCACGCCCTGGGGCCCCCAACCCCTCCACTTT.

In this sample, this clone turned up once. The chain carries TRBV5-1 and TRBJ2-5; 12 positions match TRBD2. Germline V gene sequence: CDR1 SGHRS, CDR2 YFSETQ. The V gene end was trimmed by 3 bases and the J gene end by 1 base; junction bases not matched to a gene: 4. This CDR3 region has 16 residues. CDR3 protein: CASSYRLAGVQETQYF. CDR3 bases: TGCGCCAGCAGCTACCGACTAGCGGGAGTCCAAGAGACCCAGTACTTC.